This TCR beta chain was obtained from a study of vaccination and CD4 T cells after COVID-19. This CDR3 is 17 amino acids long. Germline V lookup: CDR1 SGDLS, CDR2 YYNGEE. J lost 1 base, V lost 0 bases, and 8 bases had no gene match. The Oncomine TCR Beta short-read assay sequenced DNA from cultured CD4+ T cells. TCRdb fed the PCR reads into MiXCR, producing one record per CDR3 protein. The table includes roughly 5,200 distinct CDR3 sequences, 21% detected once. Indicated treatment: roughly ten-day PBMC culture with coronavirus spike peptide pools or control peptides (ViraFEST assay). This clonotype occurred once. Its antigen remains unidentified.

Material: CD4+ T cells from blood, cultured in vitro. J is TRBJ2-5 and V is TRBV9, with 8 bases fitting TRBD2. The receptor was isolated from a human donor who had recovered from COVID-19. This CDR3 reads CASSVVGGDWFQETQYF. The CDR3 bases are TGTGCCAGCAGCGTAGTCGGGGGGGACTGGTTCCAAGAGACCCAGTACTTC.